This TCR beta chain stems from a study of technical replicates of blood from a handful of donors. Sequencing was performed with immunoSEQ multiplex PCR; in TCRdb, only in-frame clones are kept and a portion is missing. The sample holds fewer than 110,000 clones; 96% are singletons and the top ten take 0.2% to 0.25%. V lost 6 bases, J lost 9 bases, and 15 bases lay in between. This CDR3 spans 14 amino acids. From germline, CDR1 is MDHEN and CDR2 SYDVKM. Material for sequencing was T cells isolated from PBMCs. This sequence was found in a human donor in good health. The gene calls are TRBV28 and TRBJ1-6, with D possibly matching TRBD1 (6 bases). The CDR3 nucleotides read TGTGCCAGCAGGCACAGGGTCTTAAGTTCACCCCTCCACTTT. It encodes CASRHRVLSSPLHF.